Listed here are 9 T cell receptor beta chains from one sample, sequenced in a study of T cell responses to AZD1222 COVID-19 vaccine. This table comes from immunoSEQ multiplex PCR, and its TCRdb copy is limited to in-frame clones, with some not included. The sample lists about 140,000 clones, roughly 88% occurring once. The sequencing used peripheral blood, collected on day 0 of AZD1222 vaccination. The origin of the receptors is an adult in good health.

The chain combines TRBV9 with TRBJ1-1; TRBD1 might be the D (5 bases). Trimming removed 2 bases at V and 7 bases at J, with 12 bases between. Germline CDR1 is SGDLS and CDR2 is YYNGEE. This CDR3 is built from 13 residues. The CDR3 protein is CASSVAQRGEAFF. The CDR3 coding sequence is TGTGCCAGCAGCGTTGCACAAAGGGGTGAAGCTTTCTTT.

This clone was counted a single time. V is TRBV2 and J is TRBJ2-2; 8 bases match TRBD2. The CDR3 has 16 amino acids. Trimming removed 6 bases from V and 4 bases from J; junction bases left unmatched: 10. Germline lookup yields CDR1 SNHLY and CDR2 FYNNEI. The chain's CDR3 is CASRPTSGGITGELFF. The CDR3 nucleotides are TGTGCCAGCAGGCCAACCTCGGGGGGGATCACCGGGGAGCTGTTTTTT.

The chain carries TRBV6-5 and TRBJ2-7; D ambiguous. The CDR3 has 11 amino acids. Germline CDR1 is MNHEY and CDR2 is SVGAGI. Trimming cost V 6 bases and J 2 bases, with 5 bases left between them. The CDR3 sequence: CASRSTYEQYF. The CDR3 DNA follows: TGTGCCAGCAGATCTACCTACGAGCAGTACTTC.

This sequence joins TRBV29-1 and TRBJ2-1; 14 positions agree with TRBD2. Germline assignment: CDR1 SQVTM and CDR2 ANQGSEA. CDR3 length equals 13 residues. The V segment lost 4 bases and the J segment 12 bases; nucleotides outside the gene matches: 5. Written as DNA, the CDR3 is TGCAGCGTTGGGGGACTAGCGGGAGCAAGGCAGTTCTTC. Translated, it gives CSVGGLAGARQFF.

This chain uses TRBV7-2 with TRBJ2-7; perhaps D is TRBD1 or TRBD2 (5 bases each). Germline lookup yields CDR1 SGHTA and CDR2 FQGNSA. The CDR3 runs 13 residues. With 5 bases removed from V and 3 bases from J, the gap between germline ends came to 11 bases. The CDR3 DNA is TGTGCCAGCAGCCCACCTGGGGGCTACGAGCAGTACTTC. This codes for CASSPPGGYEQYF.

The chain has TRBV9 and TRBJ2-1; TRBD2 agrees at 9 bases. Germline V gene lookup returns CDR1 SGDLS and CDR2 YYNGEE. The length of the CDR3 is 15 residues. The ends lost 8 bases at V and 2 bases at J; junction bases unmatched: 8. The CDR3 region has the DNA TGTGCCAGTGGCCTAGCGGGGCGACCCTACAATGAGCAGTTCTTC. Translated, it gives CASGLAGRPYNEQFF.

The chain combines TRBV5-5 with TRBJ2-3; D call uncertain. The CDR3 sequence is 14 residues long. V lost 0 bases and J 4 bases, leaving 9 bases between the germline ends. Germline values: CDR1 SGHKS, CDR2 YYEKEE (reference sequence). The DNA for the CDR3 is TGTGCCAGCAGCTTGGACACCCCCGCAGATACGCAGTATTTT. Residues: CASSLDTPADTQYF.

The V and J genes are TRBV7-9 and TRBJ1-2, with D possibly TRBD1 on 5 matching bases. This CDR3 contains 13 residues. V was clipped by 8 bases and J by 8 bases, with 18 bases between them. CDR1 SEHNR and CDR2 FQNEAQ come from the germline V gene (reference sequence). CDR3 protein: CASAQSGVWGYTF. The CDR3 DNA reads TGTGCCAGCGCCCAATCGGGGGTTTGGGGCTACACCTTC.

This sequence joins TRBV25-1 and TRBJ1-6; TRBD1 aligns across 9 bases. The CDR3 loop spans 15 amino acids. The J segment lost 9 bases and the V segment lost 2 bases, leaving 5 bases of the junction unmatched. CDR1 and CDR2 (germline): MGHDK, SYGVNS. CDR3 loop: CASSEGTGRGSPLHF. The CDR3 DNA is TGTGCCAGCAGTGAAGGGACAGGGCGAGGTTCACCCCTCCACTTT.